This T cell receptor beta chain comes out of a study of cytomegalovirus exposure and HLA in healthy donors. The PCR ran on 60 Vbeta and 13 Jbeta primers. The table came from immunoSEQ multiplex PCR; TCRdb's copy has only in-frame clones and leaves some out. The data show about 120,000 clones, around 78% seen once. Germline CDR1 and CDR2: SNHLY and FYNNEI. The CDR3 totals 14 residues. Trimming shortened V by 7 bases and J by 7 bases, and 16 bases separated the two germline ends. The material sequenced was PBMCs. This chain uses TRBV2 with TRBJ1-4; possibly TRBD1 for D (5 bases). The clonotype was recovered from a woman aged 25 to 39 in good health and CMV-seropositive. CDR3 sequence (DNA): TGTGCCAGCACCCGGAGTTGGGGGGGTGAAAAACTGTTTTTT. It codes for CASTRSWGGEKLFF.